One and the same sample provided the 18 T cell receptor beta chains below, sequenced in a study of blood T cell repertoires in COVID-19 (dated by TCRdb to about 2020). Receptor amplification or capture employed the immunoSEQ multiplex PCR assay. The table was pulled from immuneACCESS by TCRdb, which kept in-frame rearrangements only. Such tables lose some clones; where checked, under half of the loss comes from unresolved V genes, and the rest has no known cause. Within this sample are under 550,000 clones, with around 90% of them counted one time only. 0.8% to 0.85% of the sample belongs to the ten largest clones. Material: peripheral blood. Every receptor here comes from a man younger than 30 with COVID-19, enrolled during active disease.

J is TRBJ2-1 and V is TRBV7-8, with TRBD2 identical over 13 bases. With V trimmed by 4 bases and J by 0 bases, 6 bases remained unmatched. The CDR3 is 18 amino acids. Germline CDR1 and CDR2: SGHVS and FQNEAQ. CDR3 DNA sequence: TGTGCCAGCAGCTCCGGGACTAGCGGGGTCAGCTCCTACAATGAGCAGTTCTTC. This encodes CASSSGTSGVSSYNEQFF.

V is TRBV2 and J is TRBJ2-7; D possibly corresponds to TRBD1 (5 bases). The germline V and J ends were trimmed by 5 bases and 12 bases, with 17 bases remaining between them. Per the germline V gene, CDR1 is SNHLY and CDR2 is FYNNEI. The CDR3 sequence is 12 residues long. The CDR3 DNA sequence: TGTGCCAGCAGTCTCGACAGCCCCGGCTGGTACTTC. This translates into CASSLDSPGWYF.

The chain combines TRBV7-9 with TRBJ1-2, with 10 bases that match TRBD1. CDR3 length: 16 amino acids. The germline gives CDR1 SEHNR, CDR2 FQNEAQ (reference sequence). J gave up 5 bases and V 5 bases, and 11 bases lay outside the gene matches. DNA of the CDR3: TGTGCCAGCAGCCCCAACCCGGGACAGGGGCGTTATGGCTACACCTTC. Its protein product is CASSPNPGQGRYGYTF.

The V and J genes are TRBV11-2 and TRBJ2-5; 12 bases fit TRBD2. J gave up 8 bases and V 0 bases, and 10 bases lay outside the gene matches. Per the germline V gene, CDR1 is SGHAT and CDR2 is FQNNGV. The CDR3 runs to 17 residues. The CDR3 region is CASSLERLAGAPGTQYF. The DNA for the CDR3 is TGTGCCAGCAGCTTAGAGCGACTAGCGGGGGCTCCGGGAACCCAGTACTTC.

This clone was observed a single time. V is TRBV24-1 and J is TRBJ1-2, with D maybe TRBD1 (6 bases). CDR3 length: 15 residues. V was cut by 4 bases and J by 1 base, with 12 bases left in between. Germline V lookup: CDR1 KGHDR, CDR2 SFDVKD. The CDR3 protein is CATSDLDRSNYGYTF. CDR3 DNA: TGTGCCACCAGTGACCTGGACAGAAGTAACTATGGCTACACCTTC.

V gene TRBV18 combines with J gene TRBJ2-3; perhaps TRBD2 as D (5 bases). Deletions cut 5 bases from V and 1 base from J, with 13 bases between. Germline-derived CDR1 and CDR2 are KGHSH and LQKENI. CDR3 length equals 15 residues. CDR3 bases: TGTGCCAGCTCATTAAAAAACGGGGGCACAGATACGCAGTATTTT. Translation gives CASSLKNGGTDTQYF. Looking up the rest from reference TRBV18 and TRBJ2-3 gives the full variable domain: NAGVMQNPRHLVRRRGQEARLRCSPMKGHSHVYWYRQLPEEGLKFMVYLQKENIIDESGMPKERFSAEFPKEGPSILRIQQVVRGDSAAYFCASSLKNGGTDTQYFGPGTRLTVL.

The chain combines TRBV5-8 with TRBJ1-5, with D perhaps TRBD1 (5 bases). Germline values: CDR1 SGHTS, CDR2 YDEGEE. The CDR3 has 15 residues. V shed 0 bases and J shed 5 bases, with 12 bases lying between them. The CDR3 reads CASSLGTGFYQPQHF. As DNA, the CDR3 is TGTGCCAGCAGCTTGGGAACAGGATTCTATCAGCCCCAGCATTTT.

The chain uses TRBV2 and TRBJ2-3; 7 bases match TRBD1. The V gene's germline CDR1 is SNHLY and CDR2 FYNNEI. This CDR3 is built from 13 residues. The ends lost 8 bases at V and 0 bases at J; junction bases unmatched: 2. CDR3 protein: CASDRDSTDTQYF. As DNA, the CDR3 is TGTGCCAGCGACAGGGACAGCACAGATACGCAGTATTTT.

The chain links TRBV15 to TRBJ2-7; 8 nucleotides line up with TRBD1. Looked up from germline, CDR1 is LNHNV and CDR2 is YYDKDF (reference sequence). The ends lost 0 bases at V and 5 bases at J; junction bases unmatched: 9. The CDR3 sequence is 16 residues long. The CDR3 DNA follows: TGTGCCACCAGCAGAGATGGTGGGACAGGTCGCCACGAGCAGTACTTC. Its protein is CATSRDGGTGRHEQYF.

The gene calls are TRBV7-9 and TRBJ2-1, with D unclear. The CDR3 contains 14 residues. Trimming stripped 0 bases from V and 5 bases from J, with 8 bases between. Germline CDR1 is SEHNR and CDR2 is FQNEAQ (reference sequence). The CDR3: CASSLASLNNEQFF. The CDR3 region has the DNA TGTGCCAGCAGCTTAGCTTCGTTAAACAATGAGCAGTTCTTC.

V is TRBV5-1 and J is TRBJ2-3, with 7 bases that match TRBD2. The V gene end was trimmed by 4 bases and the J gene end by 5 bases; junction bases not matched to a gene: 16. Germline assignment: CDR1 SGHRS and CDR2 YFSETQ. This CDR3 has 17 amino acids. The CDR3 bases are TGCGCCAGCAGCCCGGAATTTTTGCGGGAGTTGGGAGATACGCAGTATTTT. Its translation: CASSPEFLRELGDTQYF. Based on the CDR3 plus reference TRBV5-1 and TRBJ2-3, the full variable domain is KAGVTQTPRYLIKTRGQQVTLSCSPISGHRSVSWYQQTPGQGLQFLFEYFSETQRNKGNFPGRFSGRQFSNSRSEMNVSTLELGDSALYLCASSPEFLRELGDTQYFGPGTRLTVL.

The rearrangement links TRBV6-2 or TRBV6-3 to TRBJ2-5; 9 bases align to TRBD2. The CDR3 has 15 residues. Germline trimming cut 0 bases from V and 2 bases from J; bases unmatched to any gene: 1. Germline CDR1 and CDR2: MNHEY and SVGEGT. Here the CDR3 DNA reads TGTGCCAGCAGTTACTCGCTAGCGGGGCAAGAGACCCAGTACTTC. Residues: CASSYSLAGQETQYF.

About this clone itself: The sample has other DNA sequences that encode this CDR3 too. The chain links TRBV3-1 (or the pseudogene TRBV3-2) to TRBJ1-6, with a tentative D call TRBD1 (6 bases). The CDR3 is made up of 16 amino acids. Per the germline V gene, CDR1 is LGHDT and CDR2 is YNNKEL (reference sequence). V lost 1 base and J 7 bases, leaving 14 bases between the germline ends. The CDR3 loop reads CASSQGSGQRNSPLHF. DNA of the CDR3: TGTGCCAGCAGCCAAGGGTCGGGACAAAGGAATTCACCCCTCCACTTT.

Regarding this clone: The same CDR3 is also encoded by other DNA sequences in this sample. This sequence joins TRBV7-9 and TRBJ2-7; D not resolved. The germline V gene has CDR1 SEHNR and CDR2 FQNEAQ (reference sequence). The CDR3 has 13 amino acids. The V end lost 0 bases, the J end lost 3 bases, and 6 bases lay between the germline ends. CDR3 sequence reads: CASSLAGGYEQYF. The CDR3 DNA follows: TGTGCCAGCAGCTTAGCAGGCGGCTACGAGCAGTACTTC.

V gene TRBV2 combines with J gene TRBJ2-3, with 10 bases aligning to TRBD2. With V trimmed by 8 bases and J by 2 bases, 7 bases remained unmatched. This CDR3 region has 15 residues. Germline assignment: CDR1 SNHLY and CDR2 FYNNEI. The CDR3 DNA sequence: TGTGCCAGCTCCGGACTAGCGGTTTCCACAGATACGCAGTATTTT. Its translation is CASSGLAVSTDTQYF.

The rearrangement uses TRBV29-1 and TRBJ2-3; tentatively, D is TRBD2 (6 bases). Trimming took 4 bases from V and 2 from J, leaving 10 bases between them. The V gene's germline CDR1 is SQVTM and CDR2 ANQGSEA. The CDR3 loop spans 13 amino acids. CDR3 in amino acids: CSVVTSYTDTQYF. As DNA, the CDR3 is TGCAGCGTTGTAACTAGCTACACAGATACGCAGTATTTT.

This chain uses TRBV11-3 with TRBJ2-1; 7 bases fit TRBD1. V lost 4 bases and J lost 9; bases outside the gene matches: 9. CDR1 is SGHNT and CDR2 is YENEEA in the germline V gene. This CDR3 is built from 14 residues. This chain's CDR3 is CASSSLTGVGEQFF. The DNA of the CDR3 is TGTGCCAGCAGCTCCCTAACAGGGGTTGGTGAGCAGTTCTTC.

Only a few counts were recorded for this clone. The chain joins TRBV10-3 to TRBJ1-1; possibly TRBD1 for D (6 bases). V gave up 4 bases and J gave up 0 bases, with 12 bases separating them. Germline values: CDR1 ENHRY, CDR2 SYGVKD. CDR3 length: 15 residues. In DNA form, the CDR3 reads TGTGCCATCAGTGCCCCCGGGACAATGAACACTGAAGCTTTCTTT. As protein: CAISAPGTMNTEAFF.